This T cell receptor (beta chain) stems from a study of blood T cell repertoires in COVID-19 (TCRdb year 2020). For the study in its entirety: Samples from collaborators originated in the United States, Italy and Spain and spanned both the acute and convalescent phases of COVID-19. The sample metadata nearly always contained a de-identified subject ID, COVID-19 status, age in years and sex. HLA class I and class II types, where available, came from metadata supplied by the sample provider rather than from assay-based typing. Subjects who had been exposed to COVID-19, were actively infected with it, or had recovered from it provided the deeply sampled blood TCRbeta repertoires that made up the dataset. The repertoires were released in a freely available public database meant as a resource for research on the immune response to SARS-CoV-2. The samples were drawn from the first 160 participants of the ongoing ImmuneRACE study and from over 950 subjects provided by 6 global collaborators. The prospective study material was composed of cDNA or gDNA derived from T cells, B-cell-depleted T cells, or PBMCs. Study-wide findings and limitations: The amount of clinical and demographic metadata varied by source and participant and was provided uncurated.

Samples from volunteer blood donors who had recovered from COVID-19 were contributed by a second Seattle source. The collaborating institutions used their own protocols to collect whole blood in K2EDTA tubes. For TCRbeta analysis, collaborators shipped samples in one of three forms: frozen whole blood, isolated PBMCs, or DNA extracted from either of those sample types. Looking up the germline V gene yields CDR1 SGHTA and CDR2 FQGNSA. Its CDR3 holds 15 amino acids, cysteine through phenylalanine. Only the CDR3 portion is preserved as DNA: 45 bases, with reading frame beginning at the first base. V has 1 base trimmed and J has 7 bases trimmed; junction bases matching no gene number 5. As regards this clone: Its antigen remains unidentified. No much larger clone is present one base from it, and per-base qualities are unavailable.

The immunoSEQ Assay, a bias-controlled multiplex PCR, was used to amplify TCRbeta CDR3 regions from genomic DNA. The paper's processing steps were these. The number of nucleated cells in each sample was estimated from the amplification of reference gene primers within the assay. Sequence reads were collapsed and filtered to measure the absolute abundance of every unique TCRbeta CDR3 rearrangement. For each sample, productive Simpson clonality was calculated as the square root of Simpson's diversity index across productive rearrangements. TCRdb stores this immuneACCESS table with in-frame sequences only. Part of the clones is absent; in the studies checked, under half of the shortfall reflects unresolved V genes, and no reason is known for the rest. The DNA gave D and trimming, while V, J and clone size come from that table. This sample comprises roughly 170,000 clones, roughly four fifths of them detected only once. About 8% of the sample goes to the ten largest clones.

The V and J genes are TRBV7-2 and TRBJ1-5; 9 bases in between match TRBD1. The sequencing input was peripheral blood. The receptor was derived from a man aged 40-55 years who had recovered from COVID-19. The nucleotide sequence is TGTGCCAGCAGCTTAGGACAGGGGGTCGGGCAGCCCCAGCATTTT. Translated, it reads CASSLGQGVGQPQHF.